The 28 T cell receptor beta chains in this list originate from one sample, sequenced in a study of T-cell memory formation after mild COVID-19. TCRdb analysed the 5' RACE reads with MiXCR anew, one entry per CDR3 protein. The data contain approximately 170,000 distinct CDR3 sequences, 10% to 15% of them singletons. Input material: PBMCs or a T cell subset sorted from them (not recorded which). The receptor source for this set is a man aged 18 to 35 who had mild COVID-19 (a few samples of this study predate the infection). Cell type and time point are not known.

This clonotype was found a few times. The chain joins TRBV5-6 to TRBJ2-3, with D hard to call. V shed 1 base and J shed 7 bases, with 7 bases lying between them. The germline V gene encodes CDR1 SGHDT and CDR2 YYEEEE. CDR3 size: 12 residues. The CDR3 nucleotides are TGTGCCAGCAGCTTGCCACCAAATACGCAGTATTTT. This codes for CASSLPPNTQYF.

This clonotype was seen a few times. The gene calls are TRBV10-1 and TRBJ2-3; 8 positions match TRBD1. In germline, CDR1 is WNHNN, CDR2 SYGVQD (reference sequence). Losses at the gene ends were 3 bases for V and 15 bases for J; bases not matched to a gene: 8. CDR3 length: 12 residues. Written as DNA, the CDR3 is TGCGCCAGCAGTGAAGGCCAGGGGGCAGGTTATTTT. Translating gives CASSEGQGAGYF.

This rearrangement joins TRBV20-1 to TRBJ2-5, with a tentative D call TRBD1 (6 bases). The V gene's germline CDR1 is DFQATT and CDR2 SNEGSKA (reference sequence). CDR3 length equals 13 residues. Trimming took 0 bases from V and 5 from J, leaving 10 bases between them. The CDR3 reads CSARDYGGETQYF. The CDR3 region has the DNA TGCAGTGCTAGAGATTATGGGGGCGAGACCCAGTACTTC.

The chain uses TRBV15 and TRBJ2-7; 7 bases agree with TRBD1. CDR1 and CDR2 (germline): LNHNV, YYDKDF (reference sequence). The ends lost 5 bases at V and 6 bases at J; junction bases unmatched: 7. The CDR3 is 13 residues long. The CDR3: CATSADRVGEQYF. Here the CDR3 DNA reads TGTGCCACCAGCGCCGACAGGGTAGGCGAGCAGTACTTC.

The gene calls are TRBV12-3 or TRBV12-4 and TRBJ1-6, with D unclear. This CDR3 spans 15 amino acids. Trimming took off 5 bases at V and 10 bases at J, with 18 bases between the two ends. The CDR3 here is CASSPPAVPRSPLHF. CDR3 coding DNA: TGTGCCAGCAGTCCCCCGGCGGTCCCACGATCACCCCTCCACTTT.

There are a few counts of this clonotype. The chain employs TRBV7-2 and TRBJ1-2, with D tentatively TRBD1 (5 bases). The germline V gene has CDR1 SGHTA and CDR2 FQGNSA. CDR3 length: 14 residues. V shed 5 bases and J shed 4 bases, with 14 bases lying between them. CDR3 DNA sequence: TGTGCCAGCAGCGCCCGTGGGGGTTCCTATGGCTACACCTTC. Protein product: CASSARGGSYGYTF.

The rearrangement uses TRBV6-2 or TRBV6-3 and TRBJ1-2; maybe TRBD1 (6 bases). The CDR3 extends over 17 amino acids. Germline V CDR1 and CDR2: MNHEY, SVGEGT. The ends were cut back, 2 bases at V and 4 bases at J, with 20 bases in the middle. The CDR3 sequence is CASSYAGGAGIGYGYTF. Here the CDR3 DNA reads TGTGCCAGCAGTTACGCGGGGGGCGCGGGGATCGGCTATGGCTACACCTTC.

This clonotype was picked up a small number of times. The J gene is TRBJ1-5, the V gene TRBV7-2; 9 nucleotides agree with TRBD1. With 4 bases clipped from V and 5 bases from J, the junction kept 3 bases outside the gene matches. The CDR3 totals 14 residues. The germline CDR1 and CDR2 sequences are SGHTA and FQGNSA. This CDR3 is CASSSRTGDQPQHF. CDR3 coding DNA: TGTGCCAGCAGCTCGAGGACAGGGGATCAGCCCCAGCATTTT.

This clonotype was observed a few times. The chain recombines TRBV5-5 with TRBJ1-6; 10 nucleotides align to TRBD1. CDR1 is SGHKS, CDR2 YYEKEE, per germline (reference sequence). V lost 4 bases to trimming and J lost 7 bases; unmatched junction nucleotides: 5. This CDR3 is built from 15 residues. CDR3 coding DNA: TGTGCCAGCAGCCAGCCGGGACAGGGGAATTCACCCCTCCACTTT. Its protein is CASSQPGQGNSPLHF.

This clonotype was recorded many times. The chain couples TRBV12-3 or TRBV12-4 to TRBJ1-2; D is undetermined. V lost 8 bases to trimming and J lost 7 bases, with 17 bases between them. The CDR3 has 13 residues. DNA for the CDR3: TGTGCCAGCTCGGCAGGCTGGAGCGGTGGCTACACCTTC. The encoded protein is CASSAGWSGGYTF.

The rearrangement uses TRBV9 and TRBJ1-2; D is ambiguous. The V gene's germline CDR1 is SGDLS and CDR2 YYNGEE. This CDR3 has 12 amino acids. The V gene lost 4 bases and the J gene lost 1 base, with 5 bases spanning the gap. The CDR3 sequence is CASSSLNYGYTF. For the CDR3, the DNA is TGTGCCAGCAGCTCCCTTAACTATGGCTACACCTTC.

The gene calls are TRBV3-1 and TRBJ1-1; a weak D match, TRBD1 (5 bases). Trimming pared 3 bases from V and 5 bases from J, leaving 7 bases between. Germline CDR1 is LGHDT and CDR2 is YNNKEL (reference sequence). The CDR3 has 12 amino acids. CDR3 protein: CASSHEGTEAFF. The DNA of the CDR3 is TGTGCCAGCAGCCATGAGGGGACTGAAGCTTTCTTT.

In its sample, this clonotype was seen a few times. J is TRBJ2-5 and V is TRBV7-9, with TRBD2 matching over 7 bases. The CDR3 is 14 residues long. J gave up 3 bases and V 5 bases, and 6 bases lay outside the gene matches. Germline CDR1 reads SEHNR; CDR2 reads FQNEAQ (reference sequence). CDR3 sequence (DNA): TGTGCCAGCAGCCGAAGACTAGCAGAAGAGACCCAGTACTTC. Translated, it gives CASSRRLAEETQYF.

This clonotype was counted a few times. The chain is built from TRBV6-2 or TRBV6-3 and TRBJ1-2; a possible D gene is TRBD1 (5 bases). The length of the CDR3 is 14 residues. V shed 6 bases and J shed 2 bases, with 13 bases lying between them. CDR1 is MNHEY and CDR2 is SVGEGT in the germline V gene. The CDR3 sequence: CASSHGSGNYGYTF. The CDR3 bases are TGTGCCAGCAGCCACGGTTCAGGGAACTATGGCTACACCTTC.

The chain has TRBV7-9 and TRBJ1-6, with a weak D call TRBD1 (5 bases). The CDR3 consists of 15 residues. From germline, CDR1 is SEHNR and CDR2 FQNEAQ (reference sequence). The V gene lost 6 bases and the J gene lost 2 bases, with 11 bases spanning the gap. This CDR3 is CASRRDGAYNSPLHF. For the CDR3, the DNA is TGTGCCAGCAGGCGGGACGGTGCCTATAATTCACCCCTCCACTTT. Using reference TRBV7-9 and TRBJ1-6 for the parts outside the CDR3, the full variable domain is DTGVSQNPRHKITKRGQNVTFRCDPISEHNRLYWYRQTLGQGPEFLTYFQNEAQLEKSRLLSDRFSAERPKGSFSTLEIQRTEQGDSAMYLCASRRDGAYNSPLHFGNGTRLTVT.

The J gene is TRBJ2-7, the V gene TRBV12-3 or TRBV12-4; D possibly matches TRBD1 or TRBD2 (5 bases each). Trimming left V 6 bases short and J 2 bases short, with 14 bases between. The CDR3 covers 14 residues. The CDR3 sequence: CASSPRDRPYEQYV. CDR3 in DNA: TGTGCCAGCAGCCCCCGGGACCGCCCCTACGAGCAGTACGTC.

This clonotype came up a few times. The J gene is TRBJ2-3, the V gene TRBV5-1; weak D call: TRBD1 (6 bases). Trimming took off 3 bases at V and 3 bases at J, with 8 bases between the two ends. The CDR3 is 13 residues long. Germline V lookup: CDR1 SGHRS, CDR2 YFSETQ. CDR3: CASSSTGTDTQYF. CDR3 DNA: TGCGCCAGCAGCTCCACAGGGACAGATACGCAGTATTTT.

This clonotype is categorized as medium-sized. The rearrangement links TRBV7-8 to TRBJ2-3; the D is unclear. This CDR3 comprises 15 residues. Per the germline V gene, CDR1 is SGHVS and CDR2 is FQNEAQ. Trimming pared 2 bases from V and 2 bases from J, leaving 11 bases between. The CDR3 bases are TGTGCCAGCAGCTTAAAACGGGTTCTCACAGATACGCAGTATTTT. Translating gives CASSLKRVLTDTQYF.

This clonotype has a handful of counts. As DNA, the CDR3 is TGTGCCACCAGCAGACCCTTCCCAACAGGGAAGACGGCCTACGAGCAGTACTTC. The encoded protein is CATSRPFPTGKTAYEQYF. This chain joins TRBV15 and TRBJ2-7; D may be TRBD1 (6 bases). Germline V CDR1 and CDR2: LNHNV, YYDKDF (reference sequence). The CDR3 contains 18 residues. V lost 2 bases and J 2 bases, leaving 22 bases between the germline ends.

J is TRBJ1-1 and V is TRBV12-3 or TRBV12-4, with no clear D. V lost 5 bases and J 1 base, leaving 11 bases between the germline ends. The CDR3 sequence is 14 residues long. The CDR3 sequence is CASSPRLSNTEAFF. The CDR3 DNA reads as TGTGCCAGCAGTCCCCGGTTGTCGAACACTGAAGCTTTCTTT.

The chain employs TRBV4-3 and TRBJ1-4, with 8 bases fitting TRBD1. Germline V gene data show CDR1 as LGHNA and CDR2 as YSLEER. The CDR3 runs 16 residues. After removal of 0 bases from V and 5 bases from J, the junction contained 5 bases not matched to a gene. The CDR3 DNA sequence: TGCGCCAGCAGCCAAGAGTACAGGGGGAGGAATGAAAAACTGTTTTTT. Translation gives CASSQEYRGRNEKLFF.

This clonotype was found many times. The V gene is TRBV29-1, the J gene TRBJ1-1, with D uncertain. Trimming took 4 bases from V and 3 from J, leaving 3 bases between them. The V gene's germline CDR1 is SQVTM and CDR2 ANQGSEA. This CDR3 has 10 residues. This CDR3 reads CSVGDTEAFF. CDR3 in DNA: TGCAGCGTTGGTGACACTGAAGCTTTCTTT.

This clonotype was detected a few times. CDR3 nucleotide sequence: TGTGCCAGCAGACAGGGGATTTCCTACGAGCAGTACTTC. Its protein product is CASRQGISYEQYF. The chain links TRBV6-5 to TRBJ2-7, with TRBD1 matching over 7 bases. This CDR3 region has 13 residues. Germline CDR1 MNHEY, CDR2 SVGAGI. With V trimmed by 6 bases and J by 1 base, 3 bases remained unmatched.

This clonotype was detected only a few times. The V gene is TRBV15, the J gene TRBJ2-5; 7 nucleotides align to TRBD2. Germline V gene sequence: CDR1 LNHNV, CDR2 YYDKDF (reference sequence). The CDR3 is 14 residues long. With V trimmed by 1 base and J by 2 bases, 1 base remained unmatched. The CDR3 bases are TGTGCCACCAGCAGAGGACTAGCTCAAGAGACCCAGTACTTC. It codes for CATSRGLAQETQYF.

The table lists this clonotype with a few counts. This chain links TRBV3-1 with TRBJ2-2, with TRBD2 matching over 16 bases. J lost 7 bases, V lost 4 bases, and 6 bases had no gene match. Germline-derived CDR1 and CDR2 are LGHDT and YNNKEL (reference sequence). This CDR3 spans 17 amino acids. In nucleotides, the CDR3 is TGTGCCAGCAGCCTTGGGACTAGCGGGGGGGCTCACGGGGAGCTGTTTTTT. It codes for CASSLGTSGGAHGELFF. The whole variable domain, remainder taken from reference TRBV3-1 and TRBJ2-2, is DTAVSQTPKYLVTQMGNDKSIKCEQNLGHDTMYWYKQDSKKFLKIMFSYNNKELIINETVPNRFSPKSPDKAHLNLHINSLELGDSAVYFCASSLGTSGGAHGELFFGEGSRLTVL.

This clonotype came up a few times. The chain uses TRBV6-1 and TRBJ1-5, with a tentative D call TRBD1 (5 bases). Germline V gene sequence: CDR1 MNHNS, CDR2 SASEGT. This CDR3 spans 13 amino acids. The V end was cut by 6 bases, the J end by 6 bases, with 12 bases between. The CDR3 spells CASSGGWGQPQHF. CDR3 nucleotides: TGTGCCAGCAGCGGGGGGTGGGGTCAGCCCCAGCATTTT.

This clonotype was found a few times. The chain employs TRBV12-3 or TRBV12-4 and TRBJ1-5; D is possibly TRBD1 (6 bases). V was cut by 2 bases and J by 7 bases, with 12 bases left in between. The CDR3 is 14 residues long. The CDR3 reads CASSLQGLGQPQHF. The CDR3 bases are TGTGCCAGCAGTTTACAGGGGCTAGGACAGCCCCAGCATTTT.

The J gene is TRBJ2-3, the V gene TRBV4-3; possibly TRBD1 or TRBD2 for D (6 bases each). CDR3 length: 18 residues. V gave up 0 bases and J gave up 0 bases, with 16 bases separating them. The germline CDR1 and CDR2 sequences are LGHNA and YSLEER. CDR3 nucleotides: TGCGCCAGCAGCCAAGATCTGCTTACGGGGGCTAGCACAGATACGCAGTATTTT. Translating gives CASSQDLLTGASTDTQYF.